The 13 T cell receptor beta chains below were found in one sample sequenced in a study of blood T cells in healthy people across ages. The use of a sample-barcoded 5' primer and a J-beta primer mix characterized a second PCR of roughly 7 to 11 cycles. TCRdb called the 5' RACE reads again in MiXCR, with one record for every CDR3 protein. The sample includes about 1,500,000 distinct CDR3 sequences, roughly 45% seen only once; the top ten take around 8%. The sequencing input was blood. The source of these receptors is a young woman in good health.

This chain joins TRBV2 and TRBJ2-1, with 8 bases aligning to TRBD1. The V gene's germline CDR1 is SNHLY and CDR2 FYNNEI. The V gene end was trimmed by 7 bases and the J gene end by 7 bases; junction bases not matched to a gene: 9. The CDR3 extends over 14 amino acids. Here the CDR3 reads CASNGQGLQNEQFF. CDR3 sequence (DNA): TGTGCCAGCAATGGACAGGGCCTACAGAATGAGCAGTTCTTC.

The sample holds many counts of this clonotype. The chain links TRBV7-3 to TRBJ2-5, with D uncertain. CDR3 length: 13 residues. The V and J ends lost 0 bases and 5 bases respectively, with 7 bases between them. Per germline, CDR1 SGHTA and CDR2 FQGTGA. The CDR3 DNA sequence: TGTGCCAGCAGCTTAACTAGGGTGGAGACCCAGTACTTC. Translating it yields CASSLTRVETQYF.

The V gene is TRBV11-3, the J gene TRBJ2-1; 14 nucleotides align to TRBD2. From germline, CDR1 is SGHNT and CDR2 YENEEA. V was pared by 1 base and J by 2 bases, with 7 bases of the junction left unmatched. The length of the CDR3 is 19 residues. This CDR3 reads CASSLGLGLAGGAYNEQFF. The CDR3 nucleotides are TGTGCCAGCAGCTTAGGTTTAGGACTAGCGGGGGGAGCCTACAATGAGCAGTTCTTC.

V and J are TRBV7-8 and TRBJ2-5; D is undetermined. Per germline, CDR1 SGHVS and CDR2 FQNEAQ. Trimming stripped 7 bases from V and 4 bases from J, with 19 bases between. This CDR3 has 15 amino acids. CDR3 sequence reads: CASTQLRLLGETQYF. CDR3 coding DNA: TGTGCCAGCACCCAACTCCGGTTACTGGGAGAGACCCAGTACTTC.

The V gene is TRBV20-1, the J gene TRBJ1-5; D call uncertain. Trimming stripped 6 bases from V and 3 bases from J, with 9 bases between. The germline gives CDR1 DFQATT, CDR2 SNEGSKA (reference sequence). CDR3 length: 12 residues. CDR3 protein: CSAPLTNQPQHF. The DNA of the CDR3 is TGCAGTGCCCCCCTCACCAATCAGCCCCAGCATTTT.

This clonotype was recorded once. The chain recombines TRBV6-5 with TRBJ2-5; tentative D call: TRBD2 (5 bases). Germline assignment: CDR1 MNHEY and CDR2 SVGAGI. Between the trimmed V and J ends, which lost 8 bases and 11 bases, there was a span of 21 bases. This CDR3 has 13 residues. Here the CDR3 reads CASAPSNFQEQYF. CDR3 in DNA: TGTGCCAGCGCGCCTAGCAACTTCCAGGAGCAGTACTTC.

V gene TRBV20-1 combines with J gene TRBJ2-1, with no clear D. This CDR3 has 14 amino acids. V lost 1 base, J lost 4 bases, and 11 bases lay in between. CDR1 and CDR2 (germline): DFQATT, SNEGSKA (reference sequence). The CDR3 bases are TGCAGTGCTAGAGTTGGTTCGGTGTACAATGAGCAGTTCTTC. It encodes CSARVGSVYNEQFF.

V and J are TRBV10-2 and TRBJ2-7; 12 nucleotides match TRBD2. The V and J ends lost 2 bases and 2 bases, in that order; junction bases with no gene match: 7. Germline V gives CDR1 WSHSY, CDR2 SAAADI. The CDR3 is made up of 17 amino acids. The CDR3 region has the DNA TGCGCCAGCAGTGAGATCCCCCGACTAGCGGGAGCCTACGAGCAGTACTTC. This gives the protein CASSEIPRLAGAYEQYF.

The CDR3 DNA reads as TGCGCCAGCAGCTTGTCCCCCGGGTATTACGAGCAGTACTTC. Protein product: CASSLSPGYYEQYF. V gene TRBV5-1 combines with J gene TRBJ2-7; D gene uncertain. The germline gives CDR1 SGHRS, CDR2 YFSETQ. V was trimmed by 1 base and J by 4 bases, leaving 12 bases between them. The length of the CDR3 is 14 residues.

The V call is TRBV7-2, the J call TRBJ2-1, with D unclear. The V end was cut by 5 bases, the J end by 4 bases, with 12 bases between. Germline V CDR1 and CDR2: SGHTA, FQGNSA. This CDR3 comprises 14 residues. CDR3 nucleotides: TGTGCCAGCAGCAACGGCGGAGAATACAATGAGCAGTTCTTC. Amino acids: CASSNGGEYNEQFF. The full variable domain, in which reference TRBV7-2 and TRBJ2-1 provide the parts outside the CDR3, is GAGVSQSPSNKVTEKGKDVELRCDPISGHTALYWYRQSLGQGLEFLIYFQGNSAPDKSGLPSDRFSAERTGGSVSTLTIQRTQQEDSAVYLCASSNGGEYNEQFFGPGTRLTVL.

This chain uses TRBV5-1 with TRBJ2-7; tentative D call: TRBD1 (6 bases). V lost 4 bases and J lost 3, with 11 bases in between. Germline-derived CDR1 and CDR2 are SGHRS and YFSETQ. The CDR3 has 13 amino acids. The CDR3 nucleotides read TGCGCCAGCAGCCCAGGACAGCACTACGAGCAGTACTTC. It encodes CASSPGQHYEQYF.

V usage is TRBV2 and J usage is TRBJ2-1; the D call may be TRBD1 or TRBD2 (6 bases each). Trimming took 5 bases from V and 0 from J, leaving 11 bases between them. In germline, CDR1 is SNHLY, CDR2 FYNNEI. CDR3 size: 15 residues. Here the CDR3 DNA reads TGTGCCAGCAGTACCGAGGGGGGCTCCTACAATGAGCAGTTCTTC. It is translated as CASSTEGGSYNEQFF.

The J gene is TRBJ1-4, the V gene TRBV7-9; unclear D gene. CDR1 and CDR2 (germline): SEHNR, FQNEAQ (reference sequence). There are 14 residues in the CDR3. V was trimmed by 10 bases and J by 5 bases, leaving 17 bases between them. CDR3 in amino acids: CAITPGSQNEKLFF. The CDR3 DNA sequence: TGTGCCATCACCCCCGGGTCCCAGAATGAAAAACTGTTTTTT.